This TCR beta chain originates from a study of blood T cell repertoires in COVID-19. Per the germline V gene, CDR1 is SGHRS and CDR2 is YFSETQ. The CDR3 has 15 residues. V trimming: 3 bases; J trimming: 2 bases; junction bases outside the gene matches: 3. Original methodology: Estimated nucleated cell counts came from reference gene primer amplification. Clones were read by immunoSEQ multiplex PCR, and TCRdb kept only the in-frame ones, dropping some. The D gene and trimming were derived from the DNA, and the V and J assignments and clone size from that table. The table has about 190,000 clones, under 90% seen once.

The source of this sequence is a man in his fifties or sixties with acute or convalescent COVID-19. The sequencing sample was made of peripheral blood. V and J are TRBV5-1 and TRBJ2-1, with 9 bases lining up with TRBD1. The CDR3 region is CASSSGTGTYNEQFF. CDR3 nucleotides: TGCGCCAGCAGCTCCGGGACAGGGACCTACAATGAGCAGTTCTTC.